This TCR beta chain was sequenced during a study of blood T cell repertoires in COVID-19. As for the study in general: From T cells, B-cell-depleted T cells, or PBMCs came the material, which was cDNA or gDNA.

Original analysis: Amplification of reference gene primers provided the estimated nucleated cell counts. Here immunoSEQ multiplex PCR was the method, and the copy in TCRdb shows in-frame clones only, minus some. The V and J calls and the clone size are those of that table, but D and trimming were determined from the DNA. The table shows under 150,000 clones, with about 87% occurring only once. Trimming took 4 bases from V and 2 from J, leaving 12 bases between them. From germline, CDR1 is SGDLS and CDR2 YYNGEE. The CDR3 covers 14 residues. The TCR originated in a human donor in a cohort sampled during active COVID-19. The material sequenced was peripheral blood. The chain employs TRBV9 and TRBJ1-2; D perhaps matches TRBD1 (6 bases). The CDR3 DNA reads as TGTGCCAGCAGCACAGGGACGGCAAACTATGGCTACACCTTC. This translates into CASSTGTANYGYTF. The variable domain in full, with the rest retrieved from reference TRBV9 and TRBJ1-2, is DSGVTQTPKHLITATGQRVTLRCSPRSGDLSVYWYQQSLDQGLQFLIQYYNGEERAKGNILERFSAQQFPDLHSELNLSSLELGDSALYFCASSTGTANYGYTFGSGTRLTVV.